Listed below are T cell receptor beta chains from one sample, sequenced in a study of cytomegalovirus exposure and HLA in healthy donors. Sequencing was performed with immunoSEQ multiplex PCR; in TCRdb, only in-frame clones are kept and a portion is missing. Here the sample spans about 180,000 clones, about 80% being singletons. Source material: PBMCs. These receptors were collected from a woman aged 25 to 39 in good health and CMV-seronegative. Both conserved end residues are part of each CDR3. A D gene is named only where the DNA matches it firmly. Expanded clones are given a class, and other clones once, few, many or no size at all.

J gene | clone size | D gene | V gene | CDR3 protein | CDR3 DNA
TRBJ1-1 | - | - | TRBV4-3 | CASSQDHRDTEAFF | TGCGCCAGCAGCCAAGATCACAGGGACACTGAAGCTTTCTTT
TRBJ2-5 | - | - | TRBV11-1 | CASSLVVGGPETQYF | TGTGCCAGCAGCTTAGTTGTTGGAGGGCCAGAGACCCAGTACTTC
TRBJ1-2 | - | TRBD1 | TRBV28 | CASSSRGDYGYTF | TGTGCCAGCAGTTCCAGGGGGGACTATGGCTACACCTTC
TRBJ1-2 | - | - | TRBV7-2 | CASSSGQNYGYTF | TGTGCCAGCAGCTCCGGACAGAACTATGGCTACACCTTC
TRBJ1-4 | - | - | TRBV27 | CASSLQGLDEKLFF | TGTGCCAGCAGTTTACAGGGGCTTGATGAAAAACTGTTTTTT
TRBJ1-3 | - | TRBD1 | TRBV7-8 | CASSNRGTNTIYF | TGTGCCAGCAGCAACAGGGGTACAAACACCATATATTTT
TRBJ2-5 | once | TRBD2 | TRBV9 | CASSVEPGGIQETQYF | TGTGCCAGCAGCGTAGAGCCGGGGGGGATCCAAGAGACCCAGTACTTC
TRBJ1-2 | - | - | TRBV5-4 | CASSPGMVGGYTF | TGTGCCAGCAGCCCCGGGATGGTGGGCGGCTACACCTTC
TRBJ2-1 | - | TRBD1 | TRBV6-6 | CASSGQGFGNEQFF | TGTGCCAGCAGTGGACAGGGGTTCGGCAATGAGCAGTTCTTC
TRBJ1-6 | few | - | TRBV2 | CASRGGYNSPLHF | TGTGCCAGCAGGGGGGGGTATAATTCACCCCTCCACTTT
TRBJ2-1 | - | - | TRBV29-1 | CSVASGKGVGSYNEQFF | TGCAGCGTTGCGAGTGGGAAGGGAGTTGGCTCCTACAATGAGCAGTTCTTC
TRBJ2-7 | - | TRBD2 | TRBV7-8 | CASSLTSGGTYEQYF | TGTGCCAGCAGCCTGACTAGCGGGGGAACCTACGAGCAGTACTTC
TRBJ2-1 | - | - | TRBV28 | CASSRTEPYNEQFF | TGTGCCAGCAGTAGGACAGAGCCCTACAATGAGCAGTTCTTC
TRBJ2-1 | - | TRBD2 | TRBV5-6 | CASSLVMMGGDEQFF | TGTGCCAGCAGCTTGGTAATGATGGGGGGGGATGAGCAGTTCTTC
TRBJ2-7 | few | TRBD1 | TRBV5-4 | CASSLVGQGSEQYF | TGTGCCAGCAGCTTGGTCGGACAGGGTAGCGAGCAGTACTTC
TRBJ2-7 | - | TRBD2 | TRBV9 | CASNPSGRAYEQYF | TGTGCCAGCAACCCTAGCGGGAGGGCCTACGAGCAGTACTTC
TRBJ2-7 | once | - | TRBV11-3 | CASSLGGGREQYF | TGTGCCAGCAGCTTAGGCGGGGGCCGAGAGCAGTACTTT
TRBJ2-5 | - | - | TRBV2 | CASTVVAGMETQYF | TGTGCCAGCACGGTGGTCGCGGGGATGGAGACCCAGTACTTC
TRBJ2-1 | - | TRBD1 | TRBV11-2 | CASSLTGQGNEQFF | TGTGCCAGCAGCTTAACGGGACAGGGCAATGAGCAGTTCTTC
TRBJ1-1 | - | - | TRBV6-6 | CASSTNGAEAFF | TGTGCCAGCAGTACCAACGGGGCTGAAGCTTTCTTT
TRBJ2-7 | - | TRBD1 | TRBV5-1 | CASSLAAGGNEQYF | TGCGCCAGCAGCTTGGCGGCAGGGGGAAACGAGCAGTACTTC
TRBJ2-2 | - | TRBD2 | TRBV5-1 | CASSLVAGAGELFF | TGCGCCAGCAGCTTGGTCGCGGGGGCCGGGGAGCTGTTTTTT
TRBJ2-2 | - | TRBD2 | TRBV7-2 | CASSPGGTGELFF | TGTGCCAGCAGCCCGGGAGGAACCGGGGAGCTGTTTTTT
TRBJ2-7 | - | TRBD2 | TRBV5-6 | CASSFAGGSYEQYF | TGTGCCAGCAGCTTTGCGGGGGGTTCCTACGAGCAGTACTTC
TRBJ2-7 | - | - | TRBV27 | CASSLSPYYEQYF | TGTGCCAGCAGTTTAAGCCCTTACTACGAGCAGTACTTC
TRBJ1-2 | once | - | TRBV13 | CASSWARNYGYTF | TGTGCCAGCAGCTGGGCACGTAACTATGGCTACACCTTC
TRBJ2-7 | - | TRBD1 | TRBV27 | CASSSTQGPDRYEQYF | TGTGCCAGCAGCTCAACACAGGGGCCAGATCGCTACGAGCAGTACTTC
TRBJ2-1 | - | - | TRBV4-1 | CASSQSGTSYNEQFF | TGCGCCAGCAGCCAGTCCGGGACATCCTACAATGAGCAGTTCTTC
TRBJ1-3 | - | TRBD1 | TRBV6-5 | CASRRQGAVESYF | TGTGCCAGCAGACGACAGGGAGCCGTCGAATCGTATTTT
TRBJ1-1 | - | - | TRBV7-9 | CASSIPGNTEAFF | TGTGCCAGCAGCATCCCAGGGAACACTGAAGCTTTCTTT
TRBJ1-5 | - | TRBD1 | TRBV27 | CASSPGTGGQPQHF | TGTGCCAGCAGCCCCGGGACAGGGGGTCAGCCCCAGCATTTT
TRBJ2-1 | - | TRBD2 | TRBV7-2 | CASSWREGPYNEQFF | TGTGCCAGCAGCTGGCGGGAGGGCCCCTACAATGAGCAGTTCTTC
TRBJ1-2 | - | TRBD1 | TRBV6-5 | CASSYTSGGDGYTF | TGTGCCAGCAGTTACACATCAGGGGGCGATGGCTACACCTTC
TRBJ1-5 | - | - | TRBV6-6 | CASSYPPRVIPQHF | TGTGCCAGCAGTTACCCCCCCCGGGTCATCCCCCAGCATTTT
TRBJ2-1 | - | TRBD2 | TRBV25-1 | CASGTSGSNEQFF | TGTGCCAGCGGGACTAGCGGGAGCAATGAGCAGTTCTTC
TRBJ1-1 | - | - | TRBV28 | CASSFPAAGNTEAFF | TGTGCCAGCAGTTTCCCTGCGGCCGGGAACACTGAAGCTTTCTTT
TRBJ1-5 | - | TRBD1 | TRBV10-2 | CASSVQGGQPQHF | TGCGCCAGCAGTGTCCAGGGGGGTCAGCCCCAGCATTTT
TRBJ2-2 | - | - | TRBV19 | CASRWDMTNTGELFF | TGTGCCAGTAGATGGGACATGACAAACACCGGGGAGCTGTTTTTT
TRBJ1-5 | few | TRBD1 | TRBV11-2 | CASSGQGNQPQHF | TGTGCCAGCAGCGGACAGGGGAATCAGCCCCAGCATTTT
TRBJ2-7 | - | TRBD2 | TRBV7-2 | CASSLANSGGPHYEQYF | TGTGCCAGCAGCTTAGCCAATAGCGGGGGCCCTCACTACGAGCAGTACTTC
TRBJ2-1 | - | - | TRBV7-9 | CASSLDSYPNNEQFF | TGTGCCAGCAGCTTAGACAGTTACCCCAACAATGAGCAGTTCTTC
TRBJ1-2 | - | TRBD1 | TRBV7-2 | CASSKKVTGAHNYGYTF | TGTGCCAGCAGCAAAAAGGTCACAGGGGCCCATAACTATGGCTACACCTTC
TRBJ2-1 | - | - | TRBV4-3 | CASSQGGAGYNEQFF | TGCGCCAGCAGCCAGGGGGGGGCGGGGTACAATGAGCAGTTCTTC
TRBJ1-5 | - | - | TRBV2 | CASSAQGSNQPQHF | TGTGCCAGCAGCGCCCAGGGGAGCAATCAGCCCCAGCATTTT
TRBJ1-2 | - | TRBD1 | TRBV5-6 | CASSLAPGTGYGYTF | TGTGCCAGCAGCTTGGCCCCCGGGACAGGGTATGGCTACACCTTC
TRBJ2-3 | - | TRBD1 | TRBV7-3 | CASRQGGSTDTQYF | TGTGCCAGCCGACAGGGCGGAAGCACAGATACGCAGTATTTT
TRBJ1-6 | - | - | TRBV11-2 | CASSTGNSPLHF | TGTGCCAGCAGCACCGGGAATTCACCCCTCCACTTT
TRBJ1-5 | - | - | TRBV6-1 | CASSMGRGAQPQHF | TGTGCCAGCAGTATGGGGCGGGGGGCCCAGCCCCAGCATTTT
TRBJ2-5 | - | TRBD1 | TRBV5-4 | CASSRFTGVGETQYF | TGTGCCAGCAGCCGTTTCACAGGGGTGGGAGAGACCCAGTACTTC
TRBJ2-7 | - | TRBD2 | TRBV7-2 | CASSFRGEGGSYEQYF | TGTGCCAGCAGCTTCCGGGGGGAGGGCGGCTCCTACGAGCAGTACTTC
TRBJ2-1 | - | TRBD2 | TRBV5-1 | CASSRRSTSGRGRADEQFF | TGCGCCAGCAGCCGGAGATCGACTAGCGGGAGGGGGCGAGCGGATGAGCAGTTCTTC
TRBJ1-5 | - | - | TRBV19 | CASSMADMGWQPQHF | TGTGCCAGTAGTATGGCGGACATGGGCTGGCAGCCCCAGCATTTT
TRBJ1-4 | - | TRBD1 | TRBV11-2 | CASSSNTPGTGDEKLFF | TGTGCCAGCAGCTCCAACACTCCCGGGACAGGGGATGAAAAACTGTTTTTT
TRBJ2-7 | few | - | TRBV11-2 | CASSLREQYF | TGTGCCAGCAGCCTCCGCGAGCAGTACTTC
TRBJ1-4 | - | TRBD1 | TRBV28 | CASSFRTGRNEKLFF | TGTGCCAGCAGTTTCCGGACAGGGCGTAATGAAAAACTGTTTTTT
TRBJ2-3 | - | TRBD1 | TRBV7-9 | CASSLRTGGITDTQYF | TGTGCCAGCAGCCTCCGGACAGGGGGGATCACAGATACGCAGTATTTT
TRBJ2-6 | - | - | TRBV15 | CATSRDLKIPSSGANGLTF | TGTGCCACCAGCAGAGATCTAAAGATTCCGAGCTCTGGGGCCAACGGCCTGACTTTC
TRBJ2-7 | - | TRBD1 | TRBV28 | CASTYRDRASYEQYF | TGTGCCAGCACCTACCGGGACAGGGCCTCCTACGAGCAGTACTTC